The clone carrying this TCR beta chain was seen more than once but under ten times. These data are taken from a study of T cells after yellow fever vaccination. The ends were cut back, 5 bases at V and 4 bases at J, with 18 bases in the middle. The CDR3 extends over 16 amino acids. CDR1 and CDR2 (germline): SEHNR, FQNEAQ (reference sequence). TCRdb analysed the 5' RACE reads with MiXCR anew, one entry per CDR3 protein. The sample lists more than 350,000 distinct CDR3 sequences, around 10% occurring once. The gene calls are TRBV7-9 and TRBJ2-1; no firm D call. The sample in question was PBMCs, obtained on the day of the first yellow fever vaccination. The TCR was taken from a man aged 18 to 35 who received the YFV17D yellow fever vaccine. The CDR3 coding sequence is TGTGCCAGCAGCCCCCCCGGCGGACCTGATTACAATGAGCAGTTCTTC. The encoded protein is CASSPPGGPDYNEQFF.